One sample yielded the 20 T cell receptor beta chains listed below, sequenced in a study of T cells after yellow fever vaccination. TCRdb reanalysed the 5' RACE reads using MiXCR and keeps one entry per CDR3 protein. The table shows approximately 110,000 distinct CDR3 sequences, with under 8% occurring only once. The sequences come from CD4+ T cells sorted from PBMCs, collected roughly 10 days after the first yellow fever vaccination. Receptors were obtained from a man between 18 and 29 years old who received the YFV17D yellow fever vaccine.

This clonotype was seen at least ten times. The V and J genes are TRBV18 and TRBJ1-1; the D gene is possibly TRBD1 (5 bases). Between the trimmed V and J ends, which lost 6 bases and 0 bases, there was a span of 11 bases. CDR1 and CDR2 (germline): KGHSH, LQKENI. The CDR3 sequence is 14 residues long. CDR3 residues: CASSSQGLNTEAFF. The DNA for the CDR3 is TGTGCCAGCTCCTCCCAGGGACTGAACACTGAAGCTTTCTTT.

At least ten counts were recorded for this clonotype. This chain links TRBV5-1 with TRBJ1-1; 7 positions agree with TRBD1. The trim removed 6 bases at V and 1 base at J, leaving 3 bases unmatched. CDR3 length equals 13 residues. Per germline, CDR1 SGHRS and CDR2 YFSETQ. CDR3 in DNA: TGCGCCAGCACGGGACAGCCGAACACTGAAGCTTTCTTT. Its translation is CASTGQPNTEAFF. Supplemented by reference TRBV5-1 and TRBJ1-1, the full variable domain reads KAGVTQTPRYLIKTRGQQVTLSCSPISGHRSVSWYQQTPGQGLQFLFEYFSETQRNKGNFPGRFSGRQFSNSRSEMNVSTLELGDSALYLCASTGQPNTEAFFGQGTRLTVV.

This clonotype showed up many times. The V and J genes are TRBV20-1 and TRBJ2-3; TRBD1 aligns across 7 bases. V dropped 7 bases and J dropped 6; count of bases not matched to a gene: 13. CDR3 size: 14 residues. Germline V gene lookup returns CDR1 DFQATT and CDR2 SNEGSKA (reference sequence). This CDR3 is CSVDPLSTGDTQYF. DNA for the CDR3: TGCAGTGTCGACCCCCTGTCGACAGGGGATACGCAGTATTTT.

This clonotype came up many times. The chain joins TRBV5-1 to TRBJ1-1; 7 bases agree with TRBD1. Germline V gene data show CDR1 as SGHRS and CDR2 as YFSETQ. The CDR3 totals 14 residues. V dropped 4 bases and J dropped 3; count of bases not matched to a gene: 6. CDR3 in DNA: TGCGCCAGCAGCCGAAGAGACAGGGACACTGAAGCTTTCTTT. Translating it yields CASSRRDRDTEAFF.

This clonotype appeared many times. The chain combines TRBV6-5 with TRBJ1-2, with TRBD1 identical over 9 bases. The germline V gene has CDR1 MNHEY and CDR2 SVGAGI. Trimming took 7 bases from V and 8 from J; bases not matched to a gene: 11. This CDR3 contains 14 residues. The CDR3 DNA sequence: TGTGCCAGCATCCCGGGACAGGGCACGGGGGGCTACACCTTC. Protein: CASIPGQGTGGYTF.

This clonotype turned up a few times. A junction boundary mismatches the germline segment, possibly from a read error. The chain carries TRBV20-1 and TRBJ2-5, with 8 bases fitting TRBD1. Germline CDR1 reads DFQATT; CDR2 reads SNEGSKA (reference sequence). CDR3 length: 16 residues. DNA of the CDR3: TGCTGTGCTAGGCTGAGACAGGGGTCCGCCCAGGAGACCCAGTACTTC. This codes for CCARLRQGSAQETQYF.

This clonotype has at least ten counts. The CDR3 loop reads CASTRGRGLGDTQYF. The CDR3 DNA reads TGTGCCAGCACACGGGGCAGGGGGCTGGGGGATACGCAGTATTTT. The V call is TRBV27, the J call TRBJ2-3; TRBD1 agrees at 8 bases. Germline-derived CDR1 and CDR2 are MNHEY and SMNVEV (reference sequence). J was trimmed by 6 bases and V by 7 bases; bases with no gene match: 12. This CDR3 is 15 amino acids long.

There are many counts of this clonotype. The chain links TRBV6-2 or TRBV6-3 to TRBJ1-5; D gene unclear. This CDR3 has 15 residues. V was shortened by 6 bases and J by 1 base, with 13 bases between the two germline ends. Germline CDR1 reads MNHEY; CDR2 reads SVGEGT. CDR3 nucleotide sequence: TGTGCCAGCAGCCCGGGTCCAACGAGCAATCAGCCCCAGCATTTT. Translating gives CASSPGPTSNQPQHF.

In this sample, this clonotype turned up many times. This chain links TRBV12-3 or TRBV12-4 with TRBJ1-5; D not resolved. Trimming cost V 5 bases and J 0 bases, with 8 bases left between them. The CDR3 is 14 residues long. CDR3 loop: CASSTAYSNQPQHF. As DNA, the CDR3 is TGTGCCAGCAGTACAGCCTATAGCAATCAGCCCCAGCATTTT.

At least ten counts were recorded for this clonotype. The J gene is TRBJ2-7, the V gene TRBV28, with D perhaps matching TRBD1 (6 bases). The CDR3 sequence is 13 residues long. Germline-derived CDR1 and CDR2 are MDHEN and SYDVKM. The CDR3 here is CASRGPGQATISV. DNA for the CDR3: TGTGCCAGCAGGGGTCCGGGACAAGCCACTATAAGCGTC.

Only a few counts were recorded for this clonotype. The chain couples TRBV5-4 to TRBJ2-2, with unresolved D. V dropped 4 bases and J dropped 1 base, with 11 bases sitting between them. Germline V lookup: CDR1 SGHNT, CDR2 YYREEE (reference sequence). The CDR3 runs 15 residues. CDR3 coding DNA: TGTGCCAGCAGCACGGATCAACTGAACACCGGGGAGCTGTTTTTT. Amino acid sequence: CASSTDQLNTGELFF.

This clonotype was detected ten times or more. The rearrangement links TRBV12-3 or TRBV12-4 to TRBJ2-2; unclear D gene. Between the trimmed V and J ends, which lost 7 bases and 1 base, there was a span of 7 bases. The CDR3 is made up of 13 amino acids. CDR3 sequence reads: CASTFRNTGELFF. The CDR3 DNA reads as TGTGCCAGCACCTTCCGGAACACCGGGGAGCTGTTTTTT.

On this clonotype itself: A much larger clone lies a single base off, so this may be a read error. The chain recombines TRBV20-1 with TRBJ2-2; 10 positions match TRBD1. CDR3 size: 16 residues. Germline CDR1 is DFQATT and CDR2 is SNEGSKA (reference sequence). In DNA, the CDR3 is TGCTGTGCTAGAGATCGGGGGACAGGGGTCACCGGGGAGCTGTTTTTT. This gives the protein CCARDRGTGVTGELFF.

This chain's CDR3 is CASSQDQGGPFPYGYTF. The CDR3 DNA is TGTGCCAGCAGCCAAGATCAAGGGGGGCCGTTTCCCTATGGCTACACCTTC. The chain carries TRBV4-2 and TRBJ1-2, with D possibly being TRBD1 (6 bases). CDR1 is LGHNA and CDR2 is YNFKEQ in the germline V gene. V lost 0 bases and J 4 bases, leaving 18 bases between the germline ends. The length of the CDR3 is 17 residues.

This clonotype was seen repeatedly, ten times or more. In DNA form, the CDR3 reads TGTGCCAGCAGCTTACTCGGACAGGGGAAGAAACAAGAGACCCAGTACTTC. This gives the protein CASSLLGQGKKQETQYF. The J gene is TRBJ2-5, the V gene TRBV7-9, with 9 positions matching TRBD1. This CDR3 is 17 amino acids long. CDR1 SEHNR and CDR2 FQNEAQ come from the germline V gene (reference sequence). The J segment lost 2 bases and the V segment lost 2 bases, leaving 9 bases of the junction unmatched.

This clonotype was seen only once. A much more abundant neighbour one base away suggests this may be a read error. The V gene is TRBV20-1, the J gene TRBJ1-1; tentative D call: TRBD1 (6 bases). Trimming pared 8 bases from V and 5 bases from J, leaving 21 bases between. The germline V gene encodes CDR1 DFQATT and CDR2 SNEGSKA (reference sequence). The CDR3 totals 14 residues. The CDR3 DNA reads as TGCAGTAGTAAGGGGGTCGACGAGAAGACTGAAGCTTTCTTT. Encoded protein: CSSKGVDEKTEAFF.

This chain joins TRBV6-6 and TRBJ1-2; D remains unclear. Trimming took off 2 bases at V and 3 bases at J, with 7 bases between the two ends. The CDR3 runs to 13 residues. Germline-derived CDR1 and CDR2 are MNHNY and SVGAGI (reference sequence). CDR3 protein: CASSYRRDYGYTF. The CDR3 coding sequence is TGTGCCAGCAGTTACAGACGTGACTATGGCTACACCTTC.

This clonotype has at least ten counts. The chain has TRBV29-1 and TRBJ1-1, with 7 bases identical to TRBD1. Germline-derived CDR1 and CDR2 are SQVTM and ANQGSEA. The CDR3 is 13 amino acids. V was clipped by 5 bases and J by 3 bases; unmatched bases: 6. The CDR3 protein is CSVSTGWDTEAFF. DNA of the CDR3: TGCAGCGTTTCGACAGGGTGGGACACTGAAGCTTTCTTT.

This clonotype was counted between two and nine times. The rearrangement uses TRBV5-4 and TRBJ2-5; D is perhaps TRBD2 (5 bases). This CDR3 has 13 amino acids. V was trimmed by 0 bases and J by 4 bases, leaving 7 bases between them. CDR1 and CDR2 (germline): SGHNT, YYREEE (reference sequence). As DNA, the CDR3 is TGTGCCAGCAGCTTGGCCAGCGGAGAGACCCAGTACTTC. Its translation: CASSLASGETQYF.

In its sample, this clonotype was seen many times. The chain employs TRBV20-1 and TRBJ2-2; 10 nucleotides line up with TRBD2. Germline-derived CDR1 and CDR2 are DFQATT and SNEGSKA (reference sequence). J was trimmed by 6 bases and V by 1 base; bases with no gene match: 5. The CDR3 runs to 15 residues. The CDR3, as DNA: TGCAGTGCTAGAGGAGCGGGGGGGCGGTCCGGGGAGCTGTTTTTT. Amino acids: CSARGAGGRSGELFF.